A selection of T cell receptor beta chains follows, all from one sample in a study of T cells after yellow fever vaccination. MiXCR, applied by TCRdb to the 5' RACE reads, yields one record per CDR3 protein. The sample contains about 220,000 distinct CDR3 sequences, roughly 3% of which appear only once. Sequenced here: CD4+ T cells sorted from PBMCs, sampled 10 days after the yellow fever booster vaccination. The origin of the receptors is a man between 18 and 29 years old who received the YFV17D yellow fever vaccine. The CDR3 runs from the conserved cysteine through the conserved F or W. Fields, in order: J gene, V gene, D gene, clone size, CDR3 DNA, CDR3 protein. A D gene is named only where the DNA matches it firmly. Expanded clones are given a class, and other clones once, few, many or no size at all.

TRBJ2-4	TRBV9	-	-	TGTGCCAGCAGCGTGGACAGCCAAAACATTCAGTACTTC	CASSVDSQNIQYF
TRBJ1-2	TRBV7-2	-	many	TGTGCCAGCAGCTTATTTGAGGGCGGAGGCTACACCTTC	CASSLFEGGGYTF
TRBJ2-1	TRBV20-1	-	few	TGCAGTGCTAGAGGGCGCCCCGGTAGGCAGTTCTTC	CSARGRPGRQFF
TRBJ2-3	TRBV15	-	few	TGTGCCACCAGCAGAGATTATGAGGCGGGAAATACGCAGTATTTT	CATSRDYEAGNTQYF
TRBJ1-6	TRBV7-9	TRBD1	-	TGTGCCAGCAGCTTGGGACAGGGAGTAGGAAATTCACCCCTCCACTTT	CASSLGQGVGNSPLHF
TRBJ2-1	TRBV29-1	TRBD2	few	TGCAGCGTGGTACTGGGAAGCGGGGGGGCCGAGCAGTTCTTC	CSVVLGSGGAEQFF
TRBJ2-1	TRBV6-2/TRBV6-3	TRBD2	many	TGTGCCAGCAGTTACGGCTCCCTTTTGCGGGGGGGAAGCTCCTACAATGAGCAGTTCTTC	CASSYGSLLRGGSSYNEQFF
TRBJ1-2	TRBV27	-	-	TGTGCCAGCAGCTTCTCCCCATCTCTAGTCTTAGGACAGAACTATGGCTACACCTTC	CASSFSPSLVLGQNYGYTF
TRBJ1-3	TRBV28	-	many	TGTGCCAGCAGTTTAGGGGGCAGCCCTGGAAACACCATATATTTT	CASSLGGSPGNTIYF
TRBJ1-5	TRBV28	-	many	TGTGCCAGCAGGCAGCTGCGTCCAGAGCAGCCCCAGCATTTT	CASRQLRPEQPQHF
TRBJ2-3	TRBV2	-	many	TGTGCCAGCAACACACAGGGAGGCACAGATACGCAGTATTTT	CASNTQGGTDTQYF
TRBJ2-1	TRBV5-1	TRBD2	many	TGCGCCAGCAGATATCCGGGACTAGCGGGCACCAATGAGCAGTTCTTC	CASRYPGLAGTNEQFF
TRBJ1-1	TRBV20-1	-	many	TGCAGTGCTTCCTCCCTGGGGGCTGAAGCTTTCTTT	CSASSLGAEAFF
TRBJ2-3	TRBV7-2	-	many	TGTGCCAGCAGCTTATGGGATACGCAGTATTTT	CASSLWDTQYF
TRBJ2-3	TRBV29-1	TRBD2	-	TGCAGCGTAAGCCTTTCGGCTAGCGGGGGGGGCACAGATACGCAGTATTTT	CSVSLSASGGGTDTQYF
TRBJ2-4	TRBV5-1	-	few	TGCGCCAGCAGCTCGGAGGGGGAAATCATTCAGTACTTC	CASSSEGEIIQYF
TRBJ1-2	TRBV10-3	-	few	TGTGCCGCCGGGGGGAGCTCCGGCTACACCTTC	CAAGGSSGYTF
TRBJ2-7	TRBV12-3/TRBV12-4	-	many	TGTGCCAGCTGTGTTTGGGGTCGGGGGGCTTACGAGCAGTACTTC	CASCVWGRGAYEQYF
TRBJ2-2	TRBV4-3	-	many	TGCGCCAGCAGCCAAGGCCCAGGGGGGGGGAGCCCCCTCACCGGGGAGCTGTTTTTT	CASSQGPGGGSPLTGELFF
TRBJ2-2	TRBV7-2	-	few	TGTGCCAGCAGCCCGCCCCGGGGGCGTTTCGGGGAGCTGTTTTTT	CASSPPRGRFGELFF
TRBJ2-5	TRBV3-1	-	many	TGTGCCAGCAGCCAACTCTTGGTTGCAGAGACCCAGTACTTC	CASSQLLVAETQYF
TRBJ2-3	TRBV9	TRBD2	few	TGTGCCAGCAGCGTAGTGCCTAGCGGGGCCCTTACGCAGTATTTT	CASSVVPSGALTQYF
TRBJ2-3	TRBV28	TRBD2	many	TGTGCCAGCAGTACTCCGACTAGCGGGGGATATACGCAGTATTTT	CASSTPTSGGYTQYF
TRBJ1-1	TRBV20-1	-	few	TGCAGTGCACCGGGGCAGCCGAACACTGAAGCTTTCTTT	CSAPGQPNTEAFF
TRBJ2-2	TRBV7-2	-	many	TGTGCCAGCAGCTTAAAACACATCGCGAACACCGGGGAGCTGTTTTTT	CASSLKHIANTGELFF
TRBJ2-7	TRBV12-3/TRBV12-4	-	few	TGTGCCAGCAGTCCCACAGGGTCCTACGAGCAGTACTTC	CASSPTGSYEQYF
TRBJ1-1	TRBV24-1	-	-	TGTGCCACCAGTGATTCAGGGGAGACTGAAGCTTTCTTT	CATSDSGETEAFF
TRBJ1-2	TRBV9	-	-	TGTGCCAGCAGCGTAGCCGTTCTAGGGAGTTTGTTTCGTGGCTACACCTTC	CASSVAVLGSLFRGYTF
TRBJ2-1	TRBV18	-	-	TGTGCCAGCTCACCACGGGGGGGGCCTGACAATGAGCAGTTCTTC	CASSPRGGPDNEQFF
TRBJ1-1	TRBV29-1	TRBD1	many	TGCAGCGGTTTCGGTGGACAGGGCGCTAACACTGAAGCTTTCTTT	CSGFGGQGANTEAFF
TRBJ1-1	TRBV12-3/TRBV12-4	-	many	TGTGCCAGCAGTGTTTCTCCCCGGATGAACACTGAAGCTTTCTTT	CASSVSPRMNTEAFF
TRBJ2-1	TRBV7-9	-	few	TGTGCCAGCAGCCCCGCCCCGGGGACCTACAATGAGCAGTTCTTC	CASSPAPGTYNEQFF
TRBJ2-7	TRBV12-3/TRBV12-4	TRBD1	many	TGTGCCAGCAGTTCGCGACAGGGGAAACGCTACGAGCAGTACTTC	CASSSRQGKRYEQYF
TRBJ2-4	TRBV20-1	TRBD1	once	TGCAGTGCTAGAGACGAGACAGGGCGAGCCAAAAACATTCAGTACTTC	CSARDETGRAKNIQYF
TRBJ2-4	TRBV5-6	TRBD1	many	TGTGCCAGCAGCCCCCACAGGGGAGCGAACATTCAGTACTTC	CASSPHRGANIQYF
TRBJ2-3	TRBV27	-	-	TGTGCCAGCAGTCATAAACGCACAGATACGCAGTATTTT	CASSHKRTDTQYF
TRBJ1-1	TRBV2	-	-	TGTGCCAGCAGTGACACAGTGAACACTGAAGCTTTCTTT	CASSDTVNTEAFF
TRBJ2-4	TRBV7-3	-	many	TGTGCCAGCCCGGGCCGTGACATTCAGTACTTC	CASPGRDIQYF
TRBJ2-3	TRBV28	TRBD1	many	TGTGCCAGCAGGGATGACAGGGGCACAGATACGCAGTATTTT	CASRDDRGTDTQYF
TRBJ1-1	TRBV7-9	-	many	TGTGCCAGCAGCCCTGACCTATGGAACACTGAAGCTTTCTTT	CASSPDLWNTEAFF
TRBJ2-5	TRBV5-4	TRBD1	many	TGTGCCAGCAACAGGGGGCAAGAGACCCAGTACTTC	CASNRGQETQYF
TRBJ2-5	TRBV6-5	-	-	TGTGCCAGCAGACGGTCGGCCCAAAAGACCCAGTACTTC	CASRRSAQKTQYF
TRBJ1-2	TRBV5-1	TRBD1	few	TGCGCCAGCAGCTCGGGACAGGGGGCGAGTGGCTACACCTTC	CASSSGQGASGYTF
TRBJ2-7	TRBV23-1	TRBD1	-	TGCGCCAGCAGTAACAGGGGCTCCTACGAGCAGTACTTC	CASSNRGSYEQYF
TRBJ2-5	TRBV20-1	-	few	TGCAGTGCTAGAGACGGGAAGACCCAGTACTTC	CSARDGKTQYF
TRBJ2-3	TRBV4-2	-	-	TGTGCCAGCAGCCAAGGGTCCGGGGGCCTTAGCACAGATACGCAGTATTTT	CASSQGSGGLSTDTQYF
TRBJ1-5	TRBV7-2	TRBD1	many	TGTGCCAGCACCCTCAGGACAGGGGGAAGGCAGCCCCAGCATTTT	CASTLRTGGRQPQHF